A single sample gave rise to the 15 T cell receptor beta chains below, sequenced in a study of regulatory T cells in long-lasting Graves disease. Time point in this sample: newly diagnosed GD, antithyroid drugs for less than 3 months. RNA extracted from PBMCs served as the sequencing template. The TCR beta library used iRepertoire HTBI primers with Arm-PCR amplification of CDR3. Via MiXCR, TCRdb re-called the multiplex PCR reads, giving one row per CDR3 protein. The repertoire consists of 200,000 to 250,000 distinct CDR3 sequences, with around 19% occurring once and the leading ten covering roughly 12%. These same data were also listed under a study on T cells in Graves' hyperthyroidism and ophthalmopathy.

Sequences were derived from peripheral blood mononuclear cells (PBMCs), sampled at new diagnosis, from a patient treated with antithyroid drugs. The receptors come from a woman in her twenties or thirties with Graves disease.

To note about this clonotype: No conserved phenylalanine or tryptophan ends this CDR3, so it is likely a read error. The chain carries TRBV30 and TRBJ1-1; 10 nucleotides match TRBD1. The CDR3 length is 15 residues. J gave up 8 bases and V 2 bases, and 11 bases lay outside the gene matches. Germline loops: CDR1 GTSNPN, CDR2 SVGIG (reference sequence). In DNA, the CDR3 is TGTGCCTGGAGTCCCGTAGGACAGGGGGGCACGGAAGCTTTCTCT. Its protein product is CAWSPVGQGGTEAFS.

This clonotype has ten or more counts. The chain is built from TRBV6-1 and TRBJ1-2; perhaps TRBD1 as D (6 bases). The germline V gene encodes CDR1 MNHNS and CDR2 SASEGT. Trimming took off 6 bases at V and 4 bases at J, with 18 bases between the two ends. This CDR3 has 15 amino acids. CDR3 sequence: CASSTIGGKGYGYTF. Written as DNA, the CDR3 is TGTGCCAGCAGCACCATAGGGGGGAAGGGCTATGGCTACACCTTC.

This clonotype came up many times. The chain carries TRBV6-1 and TRBJ1-2; 8 bases match TRBD1. The CDR3 sequence is 13 residues long. J lost 7 bases, V lost 4 bases, and 5 bases had no gene match. Germline-derived CDR1 and CDR2 are MNHNS and SASEGT. The CDR3 protein is CASSGTGTSGYTF. The CDR3 nucleotides read TGTGCCAGCAGTGGGACAGGGACAAGTGGCTACACCTTC.

The chain recombines TRBV12-3 or TRBV12-4 with TRBJ2-1; possibly TRBD1 for D (5 bases). The V end lost 3 bases, the J end lost 5 bases, and 23 bases lay between the germline ends. CDR3 size: 18 residues. The CDR3 DNA reads TGTGCCAGCAGTTTTTTGGGGCCAAGGGGTCGGACGGACAATGAGCAGTTCTTC. This codes for CASSFLGPRGRTDNEQFF.

In regard to this clonotype: One end of the junction fails to match germline, which may point to a read error. The chain has TRBV30 and TRBJ1-5, with a possible D match to TRBD1 (6 bases). This CDR3 has 15 amino acids. Germline V lookup: CDR1 GTSNPN, CDR2 SVGIG (reference sequence). CDR3: CAWSPGTPGDQSQHF. The CDR3 coding sequence is TGTGCCTGGAGTCCCGGGACACCGGGGGATCAGTCCCAGCATTTT.

To note about this clonotype: The junction differs from germline at one of its ends, possibly a read error. The chain is built from TRBV20-1 and TRBJ1-1; 7 nucleotides align to TRBD1. This CDR3 is 15 amino acids long. Germline V gene lookup returns CDR1 DFQATT and CDR2 SNEGSKA (reference sequence). The chain's CDR3 is CSARPPGQKTLAASF. CDR3 nucleotide sequence: TGCAGTGCTCGTCCCCCGGGACAGAAGACACTAGCAGCTTCCTTT.

This clonotype was picked up many times. The chain carries TRBV19 and TRBJ1-1, with D maybe TRBD1 (6 bases). CDR3 length: 13 amino acids. Trimming took off 4 bases at V and 3 bases at J, with 9 bases between the two ends. The germline V gene has CDR1 LNHDA and CDR2 SQIVND (reference sequence). The CDR3 nucleotides are TGTGCCAGTAGTAGCCAGGGGCACACTGAAGCTTTCTTT. It specifies CASSSQGHTEAFF.

The sample holds many counts of this clonotype. This chain links TRBV5-6 with TRBJ1-4, with a tentative D call TRBD1 (5 bases). Looked up from germline, CDR1 is SGHDT and CDR2 is YYEEEE. The ends were cut back, 5 bases at V and 1 base at J, with 6 bases in the middle. CDR3 length equals 13 residues. CDR3 in amino acids: CASRRGTNEKLFF. As DNA, the CDR3 is TGTGCCAGCAGAAGGGGAACTAATGAAAAACTGTTTTTT.

This clonotype was detected ten times or more. The gene calls are TRBV20-1 and TRBJ1-3; D is perhaps TRBD1 (6 bases). Between the trimmed V and J ends, which lost 2 bases and 1 base, there was a span of 18 bases. This CDR3 has 17 residues. The germline gives CDR1 DFQATT, CDR2 SNEGSKA (reference sequence). CDR3 sequence (DNA): TGCAGTGCTAGATATCGCGGGGGCCCGGTTTCTGGAAACACCATATATTTT. This sequence encodes CSARYRGGPVSGNTIYF.

Worth noting for this clonotype: It may be a read error: a sequence one base away is much more abundant. The chain employs TRBV28 and TRBJ1-2, with TRBD1 identical over 7 bases. The germline V gene encodes CDR1 MDHEN and CDR2 SYDVKM. CDR3 length equals 13 residues. CDR3 amino acids: CAGSRQGGYGYTF. For the CDR3, the DNA is TGTGCCGGCAGTAGACAGGGCGGCTATGGCTACACCTTC.

This chain joins TRBV5-1 and TRBJ2-7; 12 bases align to TRBD1. The CDR3 spans 13 residues. The V gene end was trimmed by 7 bases and the J gene end by 4 bases; junction bases not matched to a gene: 3. CDR1 SGHRS and CDR2 YFSETQ come from the germline V gene. The CDR3 spells CASRDRGRYEQYF. The DNA of the CDR3 is TGCGCCAGCCGGGACAGGGGGCGGTACGAGCAGTACTTC.

The chain employs TRBV25-1 and TRBJ2-7; D gene ambiguous. Trimming took 11 bases from V and 3 from J, leaving 11 bases between them. Germline lookup yields CDR1 MGHDK and CDR2 SYGVNS. The CDR3 runs 11 residues. The DNA of the CDR3 is TGTGCCTCCAAAGCCGTCTACGAGCAGTACTTC. Its translation is CASKAVYEQYF.

This clonotype was seen repeatedly, ten times or more. This chain links TRBV3-1 with TRBJ2-7, with D perhaps given as TRBD1 or TRBD2 (5 bases each). This CDR3 is 18 amino acids long. Trimming pared 1 base from V and 4 bases from J, leaving 23 bases between. Germline CDR1 reads LGHDT; CDR2 reads YNNKEL (reference sequence). CDR3 coding DNA: TGTGCCAGCAGCCAAGGAGGGGTTGCGGACTTCCTGGAGTACGAGCAGTACTTC. It is translated as CASSQGGVADFLEYEQYF.

This clonotype was observed at least ten times. V usage is TRBV9 and J usage is TRBJ1-2; no clear D. CDR3 size: 15 residues. Deletions cut 3 bases from V and 6 bases from J, with 18 bases between. The germline V gene has CDR1 SGDLS and CDR2 YYNGEE. The CDR3 sequence: CASSASASRGHGYTF. CDR3 DNA: TGTGCCAGCAGCGCCTCGGCTTCCCGAGGACATGGCTACACCTTC.

The chain carries TRBV20-1 and TRBJ2-3; 10 bases are shared with TRBD2. The junction had 4 bases not matched to a gene; V was cut back by 3 bases and J by 4 bases. CDR1 is DFQATT, CDR2 SNEGSKA, per germline (reference sequence). The CDR3 runs 14 residues. The DNA for the CDR3 is TGCAGTGCTAGGGGTAGCGGGGGGCCAGATACGCAGTATTTT. Translated: CSARGSGGPDTQYF.